This entry lists 21 T cell receptor beta chains sequenced from one sample in a study of siplizumab effects on memory and regulatory T cells. Here immunoSEQ multiplex PCR was the method, and the copy in TCRdb shows in-frame clones only, minus some. The sample yields 90,000 to 120,000 clones, under 95% seen once. Sequenced material: Tregs sorted from blood. The receptors derive from a human donor in good health.

J is TRBJ2-5 and V is TRBV15, with D tentatively TRBD1 (6 bases). The CDR3 totals 15 residues. The V end was cut by 0 bases, the J end by 4 bases, with 12 bases between. Germline CDR1 and CDR2: LNHNV and YYDKDF (reference sequence). CDR3 amino acids: CATSRELRGLETQYF. The CDR3, as DNA: TGTGCCACCAGCAGAGAATTAAGGGGGTTAGAGACCCAGTACTTC.

The V and J genes are TRBV6-1 and TRBJ2-7, with D unresolved. Trimming stripped 6 bases from V and 5 bases from J, with 8 bases between. The length of the CDR3 is 11 residues. Germline V gene lookup returns CDR1 MNHNS and CDR2 SASEGT. The CDR3 DNA reads as TGTGCCAGCAGCTTGGTCCACGAGCAGTACTTC. Protein product: CASSLVHEQYF.

This clone was counted a single time. V usage is TRBV27 and J usage is TRBJ2-1, with D perhaps matching TRBD2 (6 bases). CDR3 length: 17 residues. Germline CDR1 is MNHEY and CDR2 is SMNVEV (reference sequence). Trimming shortened V by 0 bases and J by 1 base, and 13 bases separated the two germline ends. CDR3 nucleotide sequence: TGTGCCAGCAGTTTATCGCCAAGCGGGCATTCCTACAATGAGCAGTTCTTC. The encoded protein is CASSLSPSGHSYNEQFF.

V usage is TRBV15 and J usage is TRBJ2-3, with unresolved D. This CDR3 is built from 14 residues. V lost 0 bases and J 3 bases, leaving 7 bases between the germline ends. Germline lookup yields CDR1 LNHNV and CDR2 YYDKDF (reference sequence). This CDR3 reads CATSRDLRTDTQYF. As DNA, the CDR3 is TGTGCCACCAGCAGAGATCTTCGTACAGATACGCAGTATTTT.

The genes are TRBV6-5 and TRBJ2-4, with D perhaps matching TRBD1 (7 bases). Trimming took 9 bases from V and 4 from J, leaving 16 bases between them. CDR1 is MNHEY, CDR2 SVGAGI, per germline. CDR3 length: 14 residues. The CDR3 DNA follows: TGTGCCAGGAAGATGCGGGGACAGAAAAACATTCAGTACTTC. This sequence encodes CARKMRGQKNIQYF.

The V gene is TRBV5-6, the J gene TRBJ1-2; 7 bases are shared with TRBD1. Germline V gene lookup returns CDR1 SGHDT and CDR2 YYEEEE. J gave up 11 bases and V 4 bases, and 11 bases lay outside the gene matches. The CDR3 has 13 residues. This chain's CDR3 is CASSPQGRRRYTF. DNA of the CDR3: TGTGCCAGCAGCCCACAGGGGCGCCGTAGGTACACCTTC.

This clone was seen just once. The V gene is TRBV7-9, the J gene TRBJ2-5; D not certain. This CDR3 has 13 amino acids. Trimming took off 5 bases at V and 5 bases at J, with 12 bases between the two ends. Germline CDR1 SEHNR, CDR2 FQNEAQ (reference sequence). Written as DNA, the CDR3 is TGTGCCAGCAGCCACGGTTCGGCGGAGACCCAGTACTTC. Encoded protein: CASSHGSAETQYF. The variable domain in full, completed from reference TRBV7-9 and TRBJ2-5, reads DTGVSQNPRHKITKRGQNVTFRCDPISEHNRLYWYRQTLGQGPEFLTYFQNEAQLEKSRLLSDRFSAERPKGSFSTLEIQRTEQGDSAMYLCASSHGSAETQYFGPGTRLLVL.

V usage is TRBV29-1 and J usage is TRBJ1-4, with a tentative D call TRBD1 (6 bases). V lost 7 bases and J lost 7, with 19 bases in between. This CDR3 has 14 amino acids. Germline V gene lookup returns CDR1 SQVTM and CDR2 ANQGSEA. CDR3 coding DNA: TGCAGCGGCTGGAACCAGGGGATGGGTGAAAAACTGTTTTTT. The encoded protein is CSGWNQGMGEKLFF. Together with reference TRBV29-1 and TRBJ1-4, the CDR3 gives the full variable domain: SAVISQKPSRDICQRGTSLTIQCQVDSQVTMMFWYRQQPGQSLTLIATANQGSEATYESGFVIDKFPISRPNLTFSTLTVSNMSPEDSSIYLCSGWNQGMGEKLFFGSGTQLSVL.

The genes are TRBV7-6 and TRBJ2-5, with D possibly called TRBD1 or TRBD2 (5 bases each). The CDR3 length is 15 residues. V was shortened by 1 base and J by 1 base, with 10 bases between the two germline ends. CDR1 and CDR2 (germline): SGHVS, FNYEAQ. The CDR3 sequence is CASSLDRRIQETQYF. In DNA form, the CDR3 reads TGTGCCAGCAGCTTAGACAGGAGGATCCAAGAGACCCAGTACTTC.

This chain uses TRBV19 with TRBJ2-2, with 11 positions matching TRBD1. Germline CDR1 reads LNHDA; CDR2 reads SQIVND (reference sequence). The trim removed 5 bases at V and 5 bases at J, leaving 7 bases unmatched. This CDR3 contains 16 residues. The CDR3 nucleotides read TGTGCCAGTAGTTCGGACAGGGGGCCGGGGACCGGGGAGCTGTTTTTT. Translation: CASSSDRGPGTGELFF.

The gene calls are TRBV10-1 and TRBJ2-7; the match to TRBD1 covers 7 bases. Germline V gene data show CDR1 as WNHNN and CDR2 as SYGVQD (reference sequence). The length of the CDR3 is 14 residues. V trimming: 0 bases; J trimming: 4 bases; junction bases outside the gene matches: 3. The CDR3 DNA sequence: TGCGCCAGCAGTGAGTCAGGGACAGAATACGAGCAGTACTTC. Amino acid sequence: CASSESGTEYEQYF.

This clone is a singleton in its sample. CDR3 residues: CASGLQGGYGYTF. CDR3 nucleotides: TGTGCCAGCGGGCTACAGGGGGGATATGGCTACACCTTC. This sequence joins TRBV6-1 and TRBJ1-2, with TRBD1 matching over 8 bases. Germline V gene sequence: CDR1 MNHNS, CDR2 SASEGT. The CDR3 spans 13 residues. Trimming cost V 8 bases and J 5 bases; bases outside gene matches: 7.

The chain recombines TRBV19 with TRBJ1-1; 9 bases line up with TRBD1. CDR1 is LNHDA, CDR2 SQIVND, per germline (reference sequence). With 5 bases clipped from V and 3 bases from J, the junction kept 4 bases outside the gene matches. CDR3 size: 14 residues. Here the CDR3 DNA reads TGTGCCAGTAGTCTACAGGGGGCAGACACTGAAGCTTTCTTT. Its protein product is CASSLQGADTEAFF.

The CDR3 bases are TGTGCCAGCAGTCCCCGGATCCGCGGGGGAGCTTTCTTT. Its translation is CASSPRIRGGAFF. The chain carries TRBV27 and TRBJ1-1, with D perhaps TRBD1 (5 bases). The CDR3 is 13 amino acids. The V gene lost 5 bases and the J gene lost 10 bases, with 17 bases spanning the gap. Germline values: CDR1 MNHEY, CDR2 SMNVEV (reference sequence).

The chain carries TRBV19 and TRBJ2-1; maybe TRBD2 (6 bases). The CDR3 runs 16 residues. Trimming removed 3 bases at V and 5 bases at J, with 17 bases between. Germline CDR1 LNHDA, CDR2 SQIVND (reference sequence). Here the CDR3 reads CASSILGLAANNEQFF. The CDR3 region has the DNA TGTGCCAGTAGTATCCTTGGTTTAGCGGCTAACAATGAGCAGTTCTTC.

The chain uses TRBV11-3 and TRBJ2-7, with TRBD1 matching over 7 bases. This CDR3 has 14 amino acids. Germline CDR1 is SGHNT and CDR2 is YENEEA. The J segment lost 3 bases and the V segment lost 2 bases, leaving 4 bases of the junction unmatched. The CDR3 sequence: CASSLYRDSYEQYF. CDR3 DNA: TGTGCCAGCAGCTTATACCGGGACAGCTACGAGCAGTACTTC.

The J gene is TRBJ2-1, the V gene TRBV5-4, with 9 bases identical to TRBD2. Per the germline V gene, CDR1 is SGHNT and CDR2 is YYREEE (reference sequence). Germline trimming cut 2 bases from V and 2 bases from J; bases unmatched to any gene: 5. CDR3 size: 16 residues. The CDR3 nucleotides are TGTGCCAGCAGCTTCGACTTAGCGGGAGCCTACAATGAGCAGTTCTTC. This codes for CASSFDLAGAYNEQFF.

The chain couples TRBV6-6 to TRBJ2-7; D is ambiguous. The V gene's germline CDR1 is MNHNY and CDR2 SVGAGI (reference sequence). The CDR3 runs 12 residues. With 2 bases removed from V and 7 bases from J, the gap between germline ends came to 9 bases. The CDR3 nucleotides read TGTGCCAGCAGTTACCCCCCTAGGGAGCAGTACTTC. Protein product: CASSYPPREQYF.

The chain links TRBV2 to TRBJ2-2; 7 bases fit TRBD1. V lost 7 bases and J lost 4; bases outside the gene matches: 6. This CDR3 has 14 amino acids. The germline gives CDR1 SNHLY, CDR2 FYNNEI. CDR3 bases: TGTGCCAGCACGGGACAGAGATCCACCGGGGAGCTGTTTTTT. It translates to CASTGQRSTGELFF.

V usage is TRBV12-2 and J usage is TRBJ2-7. TRBV12-2 is a pseudogene locus. The CDR3 has 18 residues. Here the CDR3 DNA reads TGTGCAAGTCGCCTCCCGGGACAAAGACTAGGGAACTCCTACGAGCAGTACTTC. Translating it yields CASRLPGQRLGNSYEQYF.

This clone was recorded once. The chain recombines TRBV7-8 with TRBJ1-2; TRBD1 aligns across 9 bases. Per germline, CDR1 SGHVS and CDR2 FQNEAQ. V lost 0 bases, J lost 8 bases, and 10 bases stayed unmatched. The CDR3 runs 16 residues. The CDR3 region is CASSLAGTGSIGGYTF. The CDR3 region has the DNA TGTGCCAGCAGCTTAGCTGGGACAGGGAGTATCGGGGGCTACACCTTC.